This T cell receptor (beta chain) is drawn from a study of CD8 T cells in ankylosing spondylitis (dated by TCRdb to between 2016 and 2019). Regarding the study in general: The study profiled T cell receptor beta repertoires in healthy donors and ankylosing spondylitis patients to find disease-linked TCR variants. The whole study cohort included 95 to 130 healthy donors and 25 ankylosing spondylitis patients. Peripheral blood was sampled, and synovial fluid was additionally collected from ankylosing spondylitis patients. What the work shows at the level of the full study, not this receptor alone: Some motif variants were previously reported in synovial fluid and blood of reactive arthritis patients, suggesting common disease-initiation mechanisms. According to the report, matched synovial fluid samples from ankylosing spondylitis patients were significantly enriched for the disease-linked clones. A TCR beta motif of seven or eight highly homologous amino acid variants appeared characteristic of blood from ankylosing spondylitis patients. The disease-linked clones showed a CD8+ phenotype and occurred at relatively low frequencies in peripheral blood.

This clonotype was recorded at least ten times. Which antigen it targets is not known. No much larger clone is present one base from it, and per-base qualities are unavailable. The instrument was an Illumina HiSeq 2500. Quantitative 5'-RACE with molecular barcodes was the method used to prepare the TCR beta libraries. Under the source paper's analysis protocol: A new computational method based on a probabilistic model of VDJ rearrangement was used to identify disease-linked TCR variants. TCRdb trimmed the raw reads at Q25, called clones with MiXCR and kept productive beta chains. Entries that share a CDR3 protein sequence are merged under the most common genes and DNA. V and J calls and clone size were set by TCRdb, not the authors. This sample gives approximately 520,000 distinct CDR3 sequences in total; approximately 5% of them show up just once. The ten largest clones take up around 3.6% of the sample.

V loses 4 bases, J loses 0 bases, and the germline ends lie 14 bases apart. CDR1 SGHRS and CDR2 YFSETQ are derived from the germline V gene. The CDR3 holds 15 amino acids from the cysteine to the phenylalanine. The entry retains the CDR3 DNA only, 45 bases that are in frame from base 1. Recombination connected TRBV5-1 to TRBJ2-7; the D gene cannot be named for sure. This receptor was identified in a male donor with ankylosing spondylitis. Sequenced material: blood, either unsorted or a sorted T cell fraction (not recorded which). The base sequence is TGCGCCAGCAGCATCGGGCATGGACCCTCCTACGAGCAGTACTTC. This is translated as CASSIGHGPSYEQYF.